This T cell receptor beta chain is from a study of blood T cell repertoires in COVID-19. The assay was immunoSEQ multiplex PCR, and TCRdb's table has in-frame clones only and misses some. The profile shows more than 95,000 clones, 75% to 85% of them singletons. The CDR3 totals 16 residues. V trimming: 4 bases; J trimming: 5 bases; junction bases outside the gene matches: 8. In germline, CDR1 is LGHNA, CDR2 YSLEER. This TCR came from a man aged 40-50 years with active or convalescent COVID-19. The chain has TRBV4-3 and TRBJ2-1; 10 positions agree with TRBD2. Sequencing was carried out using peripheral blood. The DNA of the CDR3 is TGCGCCAGCAGCCGCCGGCTAGCGGGGGCAAACAATGAGCAGTTCTTC. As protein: CASSRRLAGANNEQFF.